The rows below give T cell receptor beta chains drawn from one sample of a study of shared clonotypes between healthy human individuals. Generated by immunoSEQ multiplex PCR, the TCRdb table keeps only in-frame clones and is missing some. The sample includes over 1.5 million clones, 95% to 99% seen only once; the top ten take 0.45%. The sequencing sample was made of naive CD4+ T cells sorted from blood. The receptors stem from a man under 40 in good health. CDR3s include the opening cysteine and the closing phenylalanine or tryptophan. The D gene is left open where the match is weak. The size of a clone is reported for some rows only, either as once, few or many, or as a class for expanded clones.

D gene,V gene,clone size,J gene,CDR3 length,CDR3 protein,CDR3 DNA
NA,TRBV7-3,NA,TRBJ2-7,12,CASSPGRVEQYF,TGTGCCAGCAGCCCCGGACGGGTCGAGCAGTACTTC
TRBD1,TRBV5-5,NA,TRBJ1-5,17,CASSWTPGQGAGQPQHF,TGTGCCAGCAGCTGGACCCCGGGACAGGGGGCGGGTCAGCCCCAGCATTTT
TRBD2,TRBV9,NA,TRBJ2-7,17,CASSVAPLAGGAYEQYF,TGTGCCAGCAGCGTAGCTCCCCTAGCGGGAGGCGCCTACGAGCAGTACTTC
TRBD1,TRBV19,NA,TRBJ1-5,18,CASSSWGQGIGHNQPQHF,TGTGCCAGTAGTAGCTGGGGACAGGGTATAGGTCACAATCAGCCCCAGCATTTT
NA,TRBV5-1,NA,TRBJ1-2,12,CASSSEYYGYTF,TGCGCCAGCAGCTCGGAATACTATGGCTACACCTTC
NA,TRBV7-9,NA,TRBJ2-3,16,CASSLVGGGRTDTQYF,TGTGCCAGCAGCTTAGTTGGTGGGGGGCGCACAGATACGCAGTATTTT
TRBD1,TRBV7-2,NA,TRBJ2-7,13,CASSFGTEYEQYF,TGTGCCAGCAGCTTCGGGACAGAATACGAGCAGTACTTC
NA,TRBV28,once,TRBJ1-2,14,CASRVDGTNYGYTF,TGTGCCAGCAGGGTCGACGGGACTAACTATGGCTACACCTTC
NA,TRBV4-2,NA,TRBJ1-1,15,CASSQDLIVRTEAFF,TGTGCCAGCAGCCAAGATTTAATTGTGAGAACTGAAGCTTTCTTT
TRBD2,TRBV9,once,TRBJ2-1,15,CASSVRTSGYNEQFF,TGTGCCAGCAGCGTTCGGACTAGCGGGTACAATGAGCAGTTCTTC
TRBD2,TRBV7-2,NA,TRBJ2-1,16,CASSLRLAPSYNEQFF,TGTGCCAGCAGCTTAAGACTAGCCCCATCCTACAATGAGCAGTTCTTC
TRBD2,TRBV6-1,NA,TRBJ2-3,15,CASSGLAAITDTQYF,TGTGCCAGCAGCGGACTAGCGGCAATTACAGATACGCAGTATTTT
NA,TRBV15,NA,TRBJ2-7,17,CATSRVLGATVSYEQYF,TGTGCCACCAGCAGAGTATTGGGGGCCACCGTCTCCTACGAGCAGTACTTC
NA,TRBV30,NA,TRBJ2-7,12,CAWNSGSYEQYF,TGTGCCTGGAATAGCGGCTCCTACGAGCAGTACTTC
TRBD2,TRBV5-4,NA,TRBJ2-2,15,CASSPAGGSTGELFF,TGTGCCAGCAGCCCCGCGGGAGGAAGTACCGGGGAGCTGTTTTTT
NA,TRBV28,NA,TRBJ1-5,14,CASSFMSAVVPQHF,TGTGCCAGCAGCTTTATGTCAGCAGTTGTGCCCCAGCATTTT
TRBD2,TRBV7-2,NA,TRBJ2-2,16,CASSAGTSGRYGELFF,TGTGCCAGCAGCGCCGGGACTAGCGGGAGGTACGGGGAGCTGTTTTTT
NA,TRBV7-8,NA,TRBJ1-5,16,CASSLVGAPTNQPQHF,TGTGCCAGCAGCTTAGTAGGGGCCCCAACCAATCAGCCCCAGCATTTT
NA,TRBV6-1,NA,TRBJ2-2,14,CASRITSSTGELFF,TGTGCCAGCAGAATAACTAGCTCCACCGGGGAGCTGTTTTTT
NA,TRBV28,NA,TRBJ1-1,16,CASSLNPGLQNTEAFF,TGTGCCAGCAGTTTGAATCCGGGACTTCAGAACACTGAAGCTTTCTTT
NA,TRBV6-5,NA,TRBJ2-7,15,CASSYTTVAPYEQYF,TGTGCCAGCAGTTACACGACAGTAGCTCCCTACGAGCAGTACTTC
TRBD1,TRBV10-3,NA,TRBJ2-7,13,CAIRATGGHEQYF,TGTGCCATCAGGGCGACAGGGGGCCACGAGCAGTACTTC
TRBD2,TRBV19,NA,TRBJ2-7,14,CASTRTSGIGEQYF,TGTGCCAGTACCAGGACTAGCGGGATTGGCGAGCAGTACTTC
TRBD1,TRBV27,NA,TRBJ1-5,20,CASSTDTGQGEGYSNQPQHF,TGTGCCAGCAGTACTGATACCGGACAGGGGGAGGGATATAGCAATCAGCCCCAGCATTTT
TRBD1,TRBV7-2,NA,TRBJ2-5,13,CASSSDREETQYF,TGTGCCAGCAGTTCGGACAGGGAAGAGACCCAGTACTTC
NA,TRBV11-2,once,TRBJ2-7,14,CASSLVRTYDEQYF,TGTGCCAGCAGCTTAGTACGGACCTACGACGAGCAGTACTTC
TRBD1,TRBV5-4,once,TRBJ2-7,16,CASSSGGNLNLGEQYF,TGTGCCAGCAGCTCAGGGGGTAATCTCAATCTGGGGGAGCAGTACTTC
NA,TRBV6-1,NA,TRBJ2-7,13,CASSPLAVHEQYF,TGTGCCAGCAGTCCCCTGGCGGTCCACGAGCAGTACTTC
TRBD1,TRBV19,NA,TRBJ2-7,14,CASSIGQGSYEQYF,TGTGCCAGTAGTATAGGACAGGGGTCCTACGAGCAGTACTTC
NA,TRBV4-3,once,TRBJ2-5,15,CASSQDWTTEETQYF,TGCGCCAGCAGCCAAGATTGGACTACAGAAGAGACCCAGTACTTC
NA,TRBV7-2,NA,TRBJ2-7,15,CASSPGPDQGYEQYF,TGTGCCAGCAGCCCCGGACCGGACCAGGGATACGAGCAGTACTTC
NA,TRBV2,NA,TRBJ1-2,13,CASSERGAGGYTF,TGTGCCAGCAGTGAAAGGGGGGCTGGTGGCTACACCTTC
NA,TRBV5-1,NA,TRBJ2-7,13,CASSPGYNYEQYF,TGCGCCAGCAGCCCGGGCTATAACTACGAGCAGTACTTC
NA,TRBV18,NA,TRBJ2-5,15,CASSPPGSARGTQYF,TGTGCCAGCTCACCCCCTGGTAGCGCTCGGGGGACCCAGTACTTC
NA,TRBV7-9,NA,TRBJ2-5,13,CASSQKGGETQYF,TGTGCCAGCAGCCAGAAAGGGGGGGAGACCCAGTACTTC
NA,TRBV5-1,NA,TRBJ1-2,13,CASRTDSSYGYTF,TGCGCCAGCAGGACCGACAGTTCCTATGGCTACACCTTC
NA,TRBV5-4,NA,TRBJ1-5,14,CASSLGPVSQPQHF,TGTGCCAGCAGCTTGGGTCCGGTTTCTCAGCCCCAGCATTTT
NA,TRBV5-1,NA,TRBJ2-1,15,CASSYGLSSYNEQFF,TGCGCCAGCAGCTACGGGTTGAGCTCCTACAATGAGCAGTTCTTC
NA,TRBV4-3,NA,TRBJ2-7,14,CASSLDTGNYEQYF,TGCGCCAGCAGCCTAGACACGGGAAACTACGAGCAGTACTTC
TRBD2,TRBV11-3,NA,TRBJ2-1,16,CASSLAGTSEYNEQFF,TGTGCCAGCAGCTTAGCCGGGACTAGCGAATACAATGAGCAGTTCTTC
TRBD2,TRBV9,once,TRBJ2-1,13,CASSEGTNNEQFF,TGTGCCAGCAGCGAGGGGACTAACAATGAGCAGTTCTTC
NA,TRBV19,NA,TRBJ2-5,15,CASSMAPGYQETQYF,TGTGCCAGTAGTATGGCCCCAGGGTACCAAGAGACCCAGTACTTC
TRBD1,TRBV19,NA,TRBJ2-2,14,CASRDRGDTGELFF,TGTGCCAGTAGAGACAGGGGAGACACCGGGGAGCTGTTTTTT
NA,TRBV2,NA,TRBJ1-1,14,CASSDEGGNTEAFF,TGTGCCAGCAGTGACGAAGGGGGGAACACTGAAGCTTTCTTT
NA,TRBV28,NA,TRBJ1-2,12,CASTSGVYGYTF,TGTGCCAGCACCTCGGGCGTCTATGGCTACACCTTC
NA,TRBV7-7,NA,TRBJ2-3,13,CASSSGTGDTQYF,TGTGCCAGCAGCTCCGGAACGGGAGATACGCAGTATTTT
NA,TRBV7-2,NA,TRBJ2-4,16,CASSRDSGLAKNIQYF,TGTGCCAGCAGCCGAGATAGTGGACTAGCCAAAAACATTCAGTACTTC
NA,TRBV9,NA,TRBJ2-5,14,CASSNKRGQETQYF,TGTGCCAGCAGCAATAAACGGGGCCAAGAGACCCAGTACTTC
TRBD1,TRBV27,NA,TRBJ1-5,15,CASSRGTALNQPQHF,TGTGCCAGCAGTCGAGGGACAGCACTTAATCAGCCCCAGCATTTT
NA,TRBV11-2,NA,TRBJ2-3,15,CASSLGQASTDTQYF,TGTGCCAGCAGCTTAGGACAGGCCAGCACAGATACGCAGTATTTT
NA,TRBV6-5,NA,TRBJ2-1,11,CAIGPRQTQFF,TGTGCCATCGGCCCCCGGCAAACACAGTTCTTC
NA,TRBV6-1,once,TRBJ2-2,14,CASRPFWDTGELFF,TGTGCCAGCAGGCCCTTTTGGGACACCGGGGAGCTGTTTTTT
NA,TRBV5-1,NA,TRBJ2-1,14,CASSTDYSYNEQFF,TGCGCCAGCAGCACGGACTACTCCTACAATGAGCAGTTCTTC
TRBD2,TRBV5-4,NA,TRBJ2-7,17,CASSPHGLDLAAYEQYF,TGTGCCAGCAGCCCACACGGACTAGATTTGGCAGCCTACGAGCAGTACTTC
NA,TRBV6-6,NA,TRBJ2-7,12,CATKDSSYEQYF,TGTGCCACCAAGGACAGTTCCTACGAGCAGTACTTC
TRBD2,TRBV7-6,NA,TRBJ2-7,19,CASSLPPALAGRVVYEQYF,TGTGCCAGCAGCTTACCTCCAGCACTAGCGGGAAGAGTCGTCTACGAGCAGTACTTC
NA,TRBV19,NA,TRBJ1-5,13,CASSFGTGYPQHF,TGTGCCAGTAGTTTCGGGACCGGGTATCCCCAGCATTTT
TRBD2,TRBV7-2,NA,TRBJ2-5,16,CASSDGTREYQETQYF,TGTGCCAGCAGCGATGGGACTAGGGAATATCAAGAGACCCAGTACTTC